One and the same sample provided the 30 T cell receptor beta chains below, sequenced in a study of long-term antiretroviral therapy in people with HIV. The authors ran the immunoSEQ assay, v3.0, at survey level. Measured with immunoSEQ multiplex PCR; TCRdb has only the in-frame clones, and not every one. The sample lists 12,000 to 15,000 clones; 88% were seen once. The source was unsorted PBMCs, collected 6.2 years after starting antiretroviral therapy. These receptors originate from a man aged 40-49 years with HIV.

V usage is TRBV19 and J usage is TRBJ2-1, with 11 bases that match TRBD2. The CDR3 runs 14 residues. Trimming at V came to 7 bases and at J to 5 bases, leaving 4 bases not matched to a gene. Germline CDR1 reads LNHDA; CDR2 reads SQIVND (reference sequence). The CDR3 DNA follows: TGTGCCAGTACTAGCGGGAGGAGACACAATGAGCAGTTCTTC. Encoded protein: CASTSGRRHNEQFF.

V is TRBV18 and J is TRBJ2-7; TRBD2 matches at 7 bases. The CDR3 consists of 13 residues. The V gene end was trimmed by 5 bases and the J gene end by 3 bases; junction bases not matched to a gene: 4. Germline CDR1 reads KGHSH; CDR2 reads LQKENI. The chain's CDR3 is CASSSTSDYEQYF. DNA of the CDR3: TGTGCCAGCTCAAGTACTAGCGACTACGAGCAGTACTTC.

V gene TRBV7-3 combines with J gene TRBJ2-5; TRBD1 agrees at 7 bases. Trimming took 2 bases from V and 4 from J; bases not matched to a gene: 13. The CDR3 spans 17 residues. The germline V gene encodes CDR1 SGHTA and CDR2 FQGTGA. The CDR3 sequence: CASSLVRTGAGGETQYF. The CDR3, as DNA: TGTGCCAGCAGCTTAGTCCGGACCGGGGCAGGGGGAGAGACCCAGTACTTC.

The chain combines TRBV29-1 with TRBJ2-2, with 8 bases that match TRBD1. The V and J ends lost 6 bases and 5 bases, in that order; junction bases with no gene match: 14. Germline assignment: CDR1 SQVTM and CDR2 ANQGSEA. The CDR3 spans 16 residues. CDR3 sequence (DNA): TGCAGCGTCGAGCCCCTACACAGGGGGAGGACCGGGGAGCTGTTTTTT. Translating it yields CSVEPLHRGRTGELFF.

This clone has just a few counts. V and J are TRBV2 and TRBJ1-5; the D is unclear. The germline V and J ends were trimmed by 2 bases and 0 bases, with 8 bases remaining between them. The CDR3 has 15 residues. Looked up from germline, CDR1 is SNHLY and CDR2 is FYNNEI. The CDR3 region has the DNA TGTGCCAGCAGTGAAAACACCAATAGCAATCAGCCCCAGCATTTT. Protein: CASSENTNSNQPQHF.

The rearrangement links TRBV5-1 to TRBJ1-5; TRBD1 aligns across 10 bases. The junction had 3 bases not matched to a gene; V was cut back by 4 bases and J by 2 bases. The CDR3 consists of 15 residues. Germline values: CDR1 SGHRS, CDR2 YFSETQ. Here the CDR3 reads CASSPGTGGNQPQHF. The CDR3 nucleotides are TGCGCCAGCAGCCCCGGGACAGGGGGCAATCAGCCCCAGCATTTT.

Written as DNA, the CDR3 is TGTGCCTGGGGCTTGGACAGGGAGACCGGGGAGCTGTTTTTT. Translation: CAWGLDRETGELFF. V usage is TRBV30 and J usage is TRBJ2-2, with 8 bases fitting TRBD1. This CDR3 is 14 amino acids long. The V gene's germline CDR1 is GTSNPN and CDR2 SVGIG (reference sequence). Trimming at V came to 5 bases and at J to 5 bases, leaving 7 bases not matched to a gene.

The chain couples TRBV27 to TRBJ2-4; the D gene is possibly TRBD1 (6 bases). V shed 6 bases and J shed 8 bases, with 20 bases lying between them. This CDR3 region has 15 residues. The germline V gene encodes CDR1 MNHEY and CDR2 SMNVEV (reference sequence). CDR3 protein: CASSRRLQGSHIQYF. CDR3 DNA sequence: TGTGCCAGCAGCCGTCGCCTCCAGGGGAGCCACATTCAGTACTTC.

The chain carries TRBV7-9 and TRBJ2-5; D call uncertain. Germline V gives CDR1 SEHNR, CDR2 FQNEAQ (reference sequence). The germline V and J ends were trimmed by 0 bases and 1 base, with 6 bases remaining between them. The CDR3 contains 14 residues. The CDR3 is CASSLARFQETQYF. In DNA, the CDR3 is TGTGCCAGCAGCTTAGCCCGGTTCCAAGAGACCCAGTACTTC.

In its sample, this clone was seen once. The rearrangement links TRBV19 to TRBJ2-5; D call uncertain. The germline gives CDR1 LNHDA, CDR2 SQIVND (reference sequence). Trimming left V 6 bases short and J 1 base short, with 15 bases between. This CDR3 has 15 amino acids. The CDR3: CASSPWSAAQETQYF. DNA for the CDR3: TGTGCCAGTAGCCCTTGGAGCGCGGCCCAAGAGACCCAGTACTTC.

The chain joins TRBV7-9 to TRBJ2-1, with 7 bases aligning to TRBD1. Per the germline V gene, CDR1 is SEHNR and CDR2 is FQNEAQ (reference sequence). The J segment lost 7 bases and the V segment lost 5 bases, leaving 11 bases of the junction unmatched. CDR3 length: 15 residues. This chain's CDR3 is CASSRTGPRRNEQFF. CDR3 DNA: TGTGCCAGCAGCCGGACAGGACCTCGGCGGAATGAGCAGTTCTTC.

The rearrangement uses TRBV6-6 and TRBJ1-1; unclear D gene. Germline V gene data show CDR1 as MNHNY and CDR2 as SVGAGI (reference sequence). V lost 0 bases and J lost 4, with 15 bases in between. CDR3 length equals 16 residues. In DNA form, the CDR3 reads TGTGCCAGCAGTTACTCGAGTCAGAGACCTCCCACTGAAGCTTTCTTT. Its translation: CASSYSSQRPPTEAFF.

The chain has TRBV28 and TRBJ1-3; TRBD1 agrees at 10 bases. Per the germline V gene, CDR1 is MDHEN and CDR2 is SYDVKM. The CDR3 length is 16 residues. J was trimmed by 4 bases and V by 5 bases; bases with no gene match: 8. The CDR3 is CASSRQGALWGNTIYF. CDR3 nucleotide sequence: TGTGCCAGCAGTCGACAGGGGGCGCTCTGGGGAAACACCATATATTTT.

V gene TRBV7-2 combines with J gene TRBJ1-1; D not certain. The length of the CDR3 is 13 residues. Looked up from germline, CDR1 is SGHTA and CDR2 is FQGNSA. The V end was cut by 3 bases, the J end by 3 bases, with 8 bases between. The CDR3 loop is CASSFGRYTEAFF. The CDR3 region has the DNA TGTGCCAGCAGCTTTGGACGGTACACTGAAGCTTTCTTT.

The V and J genes are TRBV5-5 and TRBJ1-2; perhaps TRBD1 as D (6 bases). Germline-derived CDR1 and CDR2 are SGHKS and YYEKEE (reference sequence). The CDR3 has 16 amino acids. Trimming stripped 1 base from V and 2 bases from J, with 15 bases between. The CDR3 loop is CASSLMRGTRNYGYTF. DNA for the CDR3: TGTGCCAGCAGCTTGATGAGGGGGACCAGAAACTATGGCTACACCTTC.

This chain uses TRBV19 with TRBJ2-5; 12 bases line up with TRBD1. Germline V gives CDR1 LNHDA, CDR2 SQIVND (reference sequence). This CDR3 is 15 amino acids long. V lost 5 bases, J lost 5 bases, and 6 bases stayed unmatched. The CDR3 nucleotides read TGTGCCAGTAGTCCCCGGGACAGGGGGCTGGAGACCCAGTACTTC. Residues: CASSPRDRGLETQYF.

V is TRBV6-5 and J is TRBJ1-5; 8 bases agree with TRBD1. The CDR3 has 13 amino acids. The ends lost 6 bases at V and 4 bases at J; junction bases unmatched: 2. Germline CDR1 MNHEY, CDR2 SVGAGI. CDR3 residues: CASRTGVNQPQHF. The DNA of the CDR3 is TGTGCCAGCAGGACAGGGGTTAATCAGCCCCAGCATTTT.

This chain connects TRBV7-2 to TRBJ1-1; 7 nucleotides align to TRBD1. The V gene end was trimmed by 7 bases and the J gene end by 5 bases; junction bases not matched to a gene: 7. This CDR3 comprises 13 residues. Per the germline V gene, CDR1 is SGHTA and CDR2 is FQGNSA. The CDR3 spells CASTVQTGTEAFF. The CDR3 DNA sequence: TGTGCCAGCACCGTACAGACAGGGACTGAAGCTTTCTTT.

The V gene is TRBV5-5, the J gene TRBJ1-2; D uncertain. This CDR3 spans 14 amino acids. CDR1 and CDR2 from the germline V gene are SGHKS and YYEKEE (reference sequence). V dropped 0 bases and J dropped 3 bases, with 9 bases sitting between them. CDR3 sequence: CASSLAGTDYGYTF. DNA of the CDR3: TGTGCCAGCAGCTTGGCCGGAACGGACTATGGCTACACCTTC.

The chain joins TRBV7-2 to TRBJ2-7; 8 bases align to TRBD1. V shed 5 bases, J shed 5 bases, and the junction held 8 bases outside the gene matches. Germline CDR1 is SGHTA and CDR2 is FQGNSA. This CDR3 contains 14 residues. The CDR3 DNA reads as TGTGCCAGCAGCCTTGGACAGGGACGGGACGAGCAGTACTTC. This translates into CASSLGQGRDEQYF.

The V and J genes are TRBV5-4 and TRBJ2-1; perhaps TRBD1 as D (6 bases). Germline V gene data show CDR1 as SGHNT and CDR2 as YYREEE (reference sequence). Trimming took 3 bases from V and 6 from J, leaving 16 bases between them. This CDR3 is 15 amino acids long. The DNA of the CDR3 is TGTGCCAGCAGCTACGGGACCGGCAGGGGCAATGAGCAGTTCTTC. It encodes CASSYGTGRGNEQFF.

This rearrangement joins TRBV6-5 to TRBJ2-7; D call uncertain. Trimming left V 4 bases short and J 3 bases short, with 13 bases between. The CDR3 is 14 amino acids. Germline V CDR1 and CDR2: MNHEY, SVGAGI. The CDR3 region is CASSSFGNYYEQYF. Written as DNA, the CDR3 is TGTGCCAGCAGTTCTTTCGGCAACTACTACGAGCAGTACTTC.

J is TRBJ2-6 and V is TRBV5-8; D remains unclear. Germline V lookup: CDR1 SGHTS, CDR2 YDEGEE. The CDR3 loop spans 16 amino acids. V lost 1 base, J lost 1 base, and 9 bases lay in between. CDR3 region: CASSLLPLSGANVLTF. In DNA, the CDR3 is TGTGCCAGCAGCTTGTTACCCCTTTCTGGGGCCAACGTCCTGACTTTC.

The chain recombines TRBV27 with TRBJ2-1; 10 bases are a match to TRBD2. Germline V gene lookup returns CDR1 MNHEY and CDR2 SMNVEV (reference sequence). CDR3 length: 13 amino acids. V lost 0 bases to trimming and J lost 14 bases; unmatched junction nucleotides: 4. The CDR3 region is CASSLSSLAGEFF. CDR3 nucleotide sequence: TGTGCCAGCAGTTTATCGTCCCTAGCGGGAGAGTTCTTC.

The chain joins TRBV6-1 to TRBJ2-7; D is unclear. V was shortened by 4 bases and J by 3 bases, with 10 bases between the two germline ends. CDR3 length: 13 amino acids. Germline V gene sequence: CDR1 MNHNS, CDR2 SASEGT. In DNA form, the CDR3 reads TGTGCCAGCAGTGTACAGACCTACTACGAGCAGTACTTC. Its protein product is CASSVQTYYEQYF.

The V gene is TRBV19, the J gene TRBJ1-2; D might be TRBD1 (5 bases). V lost 3 bases and J 4 bases, leaving 15 bases between the germline ends. CDR1 and CDR2 from the germline V gene are LNHDA and SQIVND (reference sequence). The CDR3 spans 15 residues. CDR3 sequence (DNA): TGTGCCAGTAGTATTGAGCAGGGCGCTAGCTATGGCTACACCTTC. This codes for CASSIEQGASYGYTF.

CDR3 in DNA: TGTGCCAGCAGCTTGGGACGGGGACAGGGGTTGAACGAGCAGTACTTC. This gives the protein CASSLGRGQGLNEQYF. The rearrangement uses TRBV5-5 and TRBJ2-7; TRBD1 matches at 10 bases. J lost 5 bases, V lost 0 bases, and 8 bases had no gene match. This CDR3 has 16 amino acids. Germline values: CDR1 SGHKS, CDR2 YYEKEE (reference sequence).

This sequence joins TRBV9 and TRBJ2-5, with 9 nucleotides matching TRBD1. The CDR3 spans 15 residues. Germline V gene data show CDR1 as SGDLS and CDR2 as YYNGEE. Trimming removed 3 bases from V and 2 bases from J; junction bases left unmatched: 5. CDR3 sequence (DNA): TGTGCCAGCAGCGCGGACAGGGGCGGACAAGAGACCCAGTACTTC. This sequence encodes CASSADRGGQETQYF.

The genes are TRBV9 and TRBJ2-1, with 11 bases fitting TRBD2. After removal of 4 bases from V and 6 bases from J, the junction contained 18 bases not matched to a gene. The CDR3 runs 19 residues. The germline gives CDR1 SGDLS, CDR2 YYNGEE. The CDR3 spells CASSPRVGLAVDVGNEQFF. CDR3 nucleotide sequence: TGTGCCAGCAGCCCTCGAGTGGGACTAGCGGTGGATGTGGGCAATGAGCAGTTCTTC. Based on the CDR3 plus reference TRBV9 and TRBJ2-1, the full variable domain is DSGVTQTPKHLITATGQRVTLRCSPRSGDLSVYWYQQSLDQGLQFLIQYYNGEERAKGNILERFSAQQFPDLHSELNLSSLELGDSALYFCASSPRVGLAVDVGNEQFFGPGTRLTVL.

The CDR3 coding sequence is TGTGCCAGCAGCCAGGGAAAGACACTTGGCTACACCTTC. Its translation: CASSQGKTLGYTF. This rearrangement joins TRBV14 to TRBJ1-2; unclear D gene. The CDR3 extends over 13 amino acids. Trimming took 3 bases from V and 7 from J, leaving 12 bases between them. Germline assignment: CDR1 SGHDN and CDR2 FVKESK.